This T cell receptor (beta chain) was sequenced in a study of blood T cell repertoires in COVID-19. Overall study: The United States, Italy and Spain provided the acute and convalescent COVID-19 samples. Sources were T cells, B-cell-depleted T cells, or PBMCs; the material itself was cDNA or gDNA.

The CDR3 runs 14 residues. V lost 3 bases to trimming and J lost 3 bases, with 12 bases between them. Germline values: CDR1 KGHSH, CDR2 LQKENI. Authors' methods: The authors estimated nucleated cell counts from reference gene primer amplification. Produced via immunoSEQ multiplex PCR; TCRdb's table is partial and in-frame only. V and J calls and clone size are as listed in that table; D and trimming were resolved from the DNA. The sample holds under 300,000 clones, about nine tenths seen once. Sequenced sample: peripheral blood. The sequence came from a woman between 40 and 55 years old who had recovered from COVID-19. This chain links TRBV18 with TRBJ2-7, with TRBD1 as a possible D gene (6 bases). CDR3 residues: CASSPLQGDYEQYF. The CDR3 DNA sequence: TGTGCCAGCTCACCCTTACAGGGAGACTACGAGCAGTACTTC.